This T cell receptor (beta chain) stems from a study of Ad26.COV2.S vaccination and SARS-CoV-2 variants. V lost 7 bases, J lost 2 bases, and 14 bases lay in between. The CDR3 extends over 13 amino acids. CDR1 is SQVTM and CDR2 is ANQGSEA in the germline V gene. Here immunoSEQ multiplex PCR was the method, and the copy in TCRdb shows in-frame clones only, minus some. This sample carries approximately 400,000 clones, around 92% of them seen once, and the ten largest clones take 3.9%. General study points: Non-spike TCR breadth did not differ much between vaccine and placebo recipients. Vaccinated individuals (as opposed to placebo recipients) had higher spike-specific TCR breadth. It is possible that the TCR breadth and depth analyses underestimated the total T cell responses. Substantial response breadth was reportedly seen for spike-specific CD8+ and CD4+ T cells after vaccination.

As to this clone: Its antigen is not identified.

Sequences were derived from peripheral blood, sampled after recovery from COVID-19. This sequence originates from a human donor who had recovered from COVID-19. V is TRBV29-1 and J is TRBJ1-2, with D maybe TRBD1 (6 bases). CDR3 residues: CSATNRENYGYTF. The CDR3 DNA sequence: TGCAGCGCGACAAACAGGGAGAACTATGGCTACACCTTC.